This T cell receptor (beta chain) originates from a study of Ad26.COV2.S vaccination and SARS-CoV-2 variants. Study background: In the study, Ad26.COV2.S was injected intramuscularly once, or twice 56 days apart.

Some clones are missing from TCRdb's copy, which holds only in-frame ones; the method was immunoSEQ multiplex PCR. This table holds roughly 300,000 clones, around 90% found once. Trimming shortened V by 8 bases and J by 4 bases, and 8 bases separated the two germline ends. CDR3 length: 11 residues. Treatment here: some 20 received Ad26.COV2.S at low or high dose, single or two shots; about 5 received placebo; per-sample allocation not given. Day 63 after the first injection of vaccine or placebo was the sampling time. An 18-55-year-old adult in Boston served as donor. The sequences come from peripheral blood, collected in a trial of Ad26.COV2.S vaccine versus placebo. The J gene is TRBJ2-5, the V gene TRBV12-3 or TRBV12-4; no clear D. The clonotype originates from a person between 18 and 65 years old who received the Ad26.COV2.S COVID-19 vaccine or a placebo. Here the CDR3 DNA reads TGTGCCAGCCTCAAGTTAGAGACCCAGTACTTC. It translates to CASLKLETQYF.